A single sample is the source of the 26 T cell receptor beta chains below, sequenced in a study of blood T cell repertoires in COVID-19 (dated by TCRdb to the early 2020s). To prepare the library, the immunoSEQ multiplex PCR assay was applied. TCRdb retrieved this table from immuneACCESS and kept in-frame rearrangements only. Not all clones are present; in checked studies, unresolved V genes account for under half, and no reason is known for the remainder. Counted in this sample were approximately 280,000 clones; approximately 84% of them appeared once. Approximately 1.5% of the sample belongs to the ten largest clones. The specimen was peripheral blood. These receptors originate from a human donor with COVID-19, enrolled during active disease. The donor label of this sample is uncertain.

This clone was observed at least ten times. This chain connects TRBV5-1 to TRBJ1-6; 8 bases map to TRBD1. CDR1 is SGHRS and CDR2 is YFSETQ in the germline V gene. The V gene end was trimmed by 4 bases and the J gene end by 8 bases; junction bases not matched to a gene: 5. The CDR3 contains 14 residues. CDR3 sequence (DNA): TGCGCCAGCAGCGAACAGGGGGTTGATTCACCCCTCCACTTT. As protein: CASSEQGVDSPLHF.

This clone was picked up one time. The CDR3: CASRGTGREKLFF. Written as DNA, the CDR3 is TGTGCCAGCAGGGGGACAGGGCGGGAAAAACTGTTTTTT. V and J are TRBV27 and TRBJ1-4; 9 nucleotides match TRBD1. The V gene's germline CDR1 is MNHEY and CDR2 SMNVEV (reference sequence). This CDR3 is built from 13 residues. J gave up 8 bases and V 6 bases, and 4 bases lay outside the gene matches.

The chain uses TRBV6-5 and TRBJ2-7; no clear D. V lost 0 bases and J lost 3, with 15 bases in between. From germline, CDR1 is MNHEY and CDR2 SVGAGI. This CDR3 is built from 16 residues. This CDR3 is CASSYSRVALVYEQYF. The CDR3 DNA reads TGTGCCAGCAGTTACTCGAGAGTCGCACTTGTCTACGAGCAGTACTTC.

This chain connects TRBV28 to TRBJ1-1; 10 bases are a match to TRBD1. Germline V gene sequence: CDR1 MDHEN, CDR2 SYDVKM. J gave up 0 bases and V 1 base, and 11 bases lay outside the gene matches. The CDR3 is 19 residues long. DNA for the CDR3: TGTGCCAGCAGTTTATCGGGCTTGGGACAGGGGAGGATGAACACTGAAGCTTTCTTT. This encodes CASSLSGLGQGRMNTEAFF.

This rearrangement joins TRBV11-2 to TRBJ1-6; 10 nucleotides agree with TRBD1. With V trimmed by 8 bases and J by 7 bases, 11 bases remained unmatched. The CDR3 has 16 amino acids. The germline gives CDR1 SGHAT, CDR2 FQNNGV. As DNA, the CDR3 is TGTGCCAGCGGAACCCGGGACAGGGGTAGGAATTCACCCCTCCACTTT. Protein: CASGTRDRGRNSPLHF.

V and J are TRBV28 and TRBJ2-7; the match to TRBD2 covers 10 bases. The V gene end was trimmed by 6 bases and the J gene end by 4 bases; junction bases not matched to a gene: 6. CDR3 size: 14 residues. Germline V gene lookup returns CDR1 MDHEN and CDR2 SYDVKM. In DNA form, the CDR3 reads TGTGCCAGCAGGGGAGCGGGAGGGGCATACGAGCAGTACTTC. Residues: CASRGAGGAYEQYF.

This rearrangement joins TRBV19 to TRBJ2-2, with 11 bases lining up with TRBD2. Unmatched junction bases numbered 15, after V lost 6 bases and J lost 6 bases. Germline CDR1 LNHDA, CDR2 SQIVND (reference sequence). CDR3 length: 18 residues. This CDR3 is CASSPGFRLAGGPGELFF. The DNA for the CDR3 is TGTGCCAGTAGCCCCGGATTCCGGCTAGCGGGAGGTCCCGGGGAGCTGTTTTTT.

Of note for this clone: A much more abundant neighbour one base away suggests this may be a read error. The chain joins TRBV6-6 to TRBJ2-7; 7 nucleotides line up with TRBD1. The CDR3 is 12 residues long. The V gene's germline CDR1 is MNHNY and CDR2 SVGAGI (reference sequence). V was clipped by 6 bases and J by 3 bases; unmatched bases: 2. CDR3 region: CASSRTGYEQYF. CDR3 coding DNA: TGTGCCAGCAGCCGGACAGGCTACGAGCAGTACTTC.

The chain links TRBV18 to TRBJ2-7, with 7 bases matching TRBD2. The CDR3 is made up of 17 amino acids. V lost 5 bases to trimming and J lost 1 base; unmatched junction nucleotides: 14. Germline V gives CDR1 KGHSH, CDR2 LQKENI. DNA for the CDR3: TGTGCCAGCTCATCTACTAGACTAGCATCCAATTCCTACGAGCAGTACTTC. It encodes CASSSTRLASNSYEQYF.

The chain is built from TRBV9 and TRBJ2-6, with D unresolved. V was trimmed by 3 bases and J by 2 bases, leaving 3 bases between them. Per the germline V gene, CDR1 is SGDLS and CDR2 is YYNGEE. CDR3 size: 13 residues. As DNA, the CDR3 is TGTGCCAGCAGCGCTCCTGGGGCCAACGTCCTGACTTTC. It translates to CASSAPGANVLTF.

The V gene is TRBV20-1, the J gene TRBJ2-2, with D possibly TRBD2 on 5 matching bases. V was clipped by 3 bases and J by 2 bases, with 13 bases between them. The CDR3 runs to 15 residues. Germline values: CDR1 DFQATT, CDR2 SNEGSKA (reference sequence). The DNA for the CDR3 is TGCAGTGCTAGTCATCGGGGAATCAACACCGGGGAGCTGTTTTTT. Encoded protein: CSASHRGINTGELFF.

This sequence joins TRBV11-3 and TRBJ2-7, with 12 bases fitting TRBD2. From germline, CDR1 is SGHNT and CDR2 YENEEA. V shed 4 bases and J 3 bases; nucleotides not matched to a gene: 4. The CDR3 is made up of 15 amino acids. The CDR3 DNA reads TGTGCCAGCAGCTCGGGACTAGCGGGTGACTACGAGCAGTACTTC. It yields the protein CASSSGLAGDYEQYF.

The chain joins TRBV18 to TRBJ2-5, with D perhaps matching TRBD1 (5 bases). This CDR3 contains 19 residues. Germline V gene lookup returns CDR1 KGHSH and CDR2 LQKENI. Trimming left V 2 bases short and J 2 bases short, with 24 bases between. As DNA, the CDR3 is TGTGCCAGCTCACCAAGCCTTGAAGGGGCGAACCTTATACAAGAGACCCAGTACTTC. It translates to CASSPSLEGANLIQETQYF.

The V gene is TRBV4-2, the J gene TRBJ1-1; D unresolved. From germline, CDR1 is LGHNA and CDR2 YNFKEQ. V was clipped by 0 bases and J by 4 bases, with 12 bases between them. The CDR3 is made up of 15 amino acids. The CDR3 DNA sequence: TGTGCCAGCAGCCAAGACCGCTACGGTGGCACTGAAGCTTTCTTT. Translation gives CASSQDRYGGTEAFF.

The chain recombines TRBV5-4 with TRBJ1-1; D is possibly TRBD1 (5 bases). V lost 7 bases and J 1 base, leaving 14 bases between the germline ends. Germline loops: CDR1 SGHNT, CDR2 YYREEE (reference sequence). There are 14 residues in the CDR3. The CDR3 region has the DNA TGTGCCAGCTCCCGTACTCAGGGGAACACTGAAGCTTTCTTT. Translated, it gives CASSRTQGNTEAFF.

This chain joins TRBV5-5 and TRBJ1-5; 9 bases match TRBD1. The CDR3 sequence is 15 residues long. The germline gives CDR1 SGHKS, CDR2 YYEKEE (reference sequence). V shed 2 bases, J shed 7 bases, and the junction held 7 bases outside the gene matches. CDR3 sequence (DNA): TGTGCCAGCAGCTTAACGGGACAGGGAAGCCAGCCCCAGCATTTT. Protein sequence: CASSLTGQGSQPQHF.

The genes are TRBV4-1 and TRBJ2-7, with TRBD2 identical over 7 bases. Germline V gene data show CDR1 as MGHRA and CDR2 as YSYEKL. This CDR3 comprises 16 residues. The V and J ends lost 5 bases and 3 bases, in that order; junction bases with no gene match: 13. This chain's CDR3 is CASSAQLAGAVYEQYF. Written as DNA, the CDR3 is TGCGCCAGCAGCGCCCAGCTGGCGGGAGCCGTCTACGAGCAGTACTTC.

V and J are TRBV19 and TRBJ1-4, with 8 bases identical to TRBD1. Germline values: CDR1 LNHDA, CDR2 SQIVND (reference sequence). The CDR3 covers 15 residues. V lost 5 bases to trimming and J lost 6 bases; unmatched junction nucleotides: 8. DNA for the CDR3: TGTGCCAGTAGTGCCACAGGGGGGAAGGATGAAAAACTGTTTTTT. It is translated as CASSATGGKDEKLFF.

The chain employs TRBV24-1 and TRBJ2-3; weak D call: TRBD1 (5 bases). V shed 10 bases and J shed 5 bases, with 21 bases lying between them. Germline V CDR1 and CDR2: KGHDR, SFDVKD. The CDR3 is made up of 15 amino acids. CDR3 DNA sequence: TGTGCCACTGCCTGGGGCCCGACAGCAGGAGATACGCAGTATTTT. It is translated as CATAWGPTAGDTQYF.

This chain uses TRBV6-1 with TRBJ2-5; 10 nucleotides match TRBD1. Germline CDR1 and CDR2: MNHNS and SASEGT. J gave up 5 bases and V 1 base, and 13 bases lay outside the gene matches. The CDR3 runs to 18 residues. CDR3 sequence: CASSEGVSDRGTWETQYF. The DNA for the CDR3 is TGTGCCAGCAGTGAAGGAGTGTCGGACAGGGGGACTTGGGAGACCCAGTACTTC.

The chain joins TRBV9 to TRBJ1-2; weak D call: TRBD1 (5 bases). The CDR3 runs to 14 residues. CDR1 and CDR2 from the germline V gene are SGDLS and YYNGEE. V gave up 0 bases and J gave up 5 bases, with 11 bases separating them. The CDR3 protein is CASSVGGGAYGYTF. The CDR3 DNA sequence: TGTGCCAGCAGCGTAGGGGGGGGAGCGTATGGCTACACCTTC.

This sequence joins TRBV6-5 and TRBJ1-1; maybe TRBD1 (6 bases). V was clipped by 8 bases and J by 4 bases, with 14 bases between them. Germline values: CDR1 MNHEY, CDR2 SVGAGI. The CDR3 length is 13 residues. The DNA for the CDR3 is TGTGCCAGCCGAGGGGGGGCTTCCACTGAAGCTTTCTTT. Translated, it gives CASRGGASTEAFF.

The genes are TRBV5-1 and TRBJ2-5; D remains unclear. Germline CDR1 reads SGHRS; CDR2 reads YFSETQ. The CDR3 extends over 12 amino acids. Trimming shortened V by 0 bases and J by 5 bases, and 5 bases separated the two germline ends. The CDR3 spells CASSLALETQYF. CDR3 DNA: TGCGCCAGCAGCTTGGCCTTGGAGACCCAGTACTTC.

CDR3 residues: CASSRDRGKSLGDTQYF. In DNA, the CDR3 is TGTGCCAGTAGCCGGGACAGGGGAAAGTCATTAGGAGATACGCAGTATTTT. The chain links TRBV19 to TRBJ2-3; 10 bases fit TRBD1. V shed 6 bases and J 5 bases; nucleotides not matched to a gene: 14. The germline V gene encodes CDR1 LNHDA and CDR2 SQIVND (reference sequence). This CDR3 has 17 residues.

This sequence joins TRBV28 and TRBJ2-1, with D tentatively TRBD2 (5 bases). Germline lookup yields CDR1 MDHEN and CDR2 SYDVKM. The V and J ends lost 7 bases and 5 bases respectively, with 21 bases between them. This CDR3 comprises 16 residues. The CDR3 DNA sequence: TGTGCCAGCACCGGAGGCGGCGTGAGGAAGAACAATGAGCAGTTCTTC. Protein: CASTGGGVRKNNEQFF.

The genes are TRBV5-1 and TRBJ2-5; TRBD1 is a possible D gene (7 bases). The ends were cut back, 3 bases at V and 4 bases at J, with 13 bases in the middle. CDR3 length: 14 residues. Germline V gene sequence: CDR1 SGHRS, CDR2 YFSETQ. CDR3 region: CASSSGGTRETQYF. The CDR3 DNA is TGCGCCAGCAGCTCAGGGGGGACTCGAGAGACCCAGTACTTC.